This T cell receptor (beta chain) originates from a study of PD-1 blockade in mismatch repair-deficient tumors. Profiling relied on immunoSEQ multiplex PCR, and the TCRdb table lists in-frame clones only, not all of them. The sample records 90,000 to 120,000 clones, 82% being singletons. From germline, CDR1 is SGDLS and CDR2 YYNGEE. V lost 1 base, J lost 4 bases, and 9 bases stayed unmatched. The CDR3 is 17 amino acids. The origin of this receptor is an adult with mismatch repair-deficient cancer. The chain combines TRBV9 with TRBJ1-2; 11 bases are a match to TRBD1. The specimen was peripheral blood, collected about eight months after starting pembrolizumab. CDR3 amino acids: CASSVHGQGATGYGYTF. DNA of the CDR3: TGTGCCAGCAGCGTACATGGACAGGGGGCAACAGGCTATGGCTACACCTTC.